These 7 T cell receptor beta chains originate from one sample sequenced in a study of blood T cell repertoires in COVID-19. Here immunoSEQ multiplex PCR was the method, and the copy in TCRdb shows in-frame clones only, minus some. The repertoire holds 90,000 to 100,000 clones, with about 83% as singletons. Input material: peripheral blood. Every receptor here comes from a human donor in a cohort sampled during active COVID-19.

This chain links TRBV7-9 with TRBJ2-1, with 12 bases lining up with TRBD2. The germline CDR1 and CDR2 sequences are SEHNR and FQNEAQ (reference sequence). The CDR3 sequence is 15 residues long. After removal of 5 bases from V and 7 bases from J, the junction contained 6 bases not matched to a gene. The CDR3 coding sequence is TGTGCCAGCAGCCGACTAGCGGGAGTTAGTAATGAGCAGTTCTTC. Encoded protein: CASSRLAGVSNEQFF.

This clone was seen only once. The gene calls are TRBV30 and TRBJ1-5; 7 bases match TRBD1. Unmatched junction bases numbered 2, after V lost 2 bases and J lost 4 bases. Germline lookup yields CDR1 GTSNPN and CDR2 SVGIG (reference sequence). The CDR3 totals 13 residues. CDR3 bases: TGTGCCTGGAGTCGACAGGGTAATCAGCCCCAGCATTTT. Translation gives CAWSRQGNQPQHF.

The chain recombines TRBV15 with TRBJ2-1, with TRBD1 identical over 7 bases. Germline V CDR1 and CDR2: LNHNV, YYDKDF (reference sequence). The V and J ends lost 3 bases and 0 bases, in that order; junction bases with no gene match: 2. The CDR3 covers 15 residues. The CDR3 region has the DNA TGTGCCACCAGCAGGCGACAGGGCTCCTACAATGAGCAGTTCTTC. Protein product: CATSRRQGSYNEQFF.

The chain recombines TRBV6-2 or TRBV6-3 with TRBJ2-7, with 10 positions matching TRBD2. Trimming removed 2 bases from V and 2 bases from J; junction bases left unmatched: 9. This CDR3 has 17 amino acids. In germline, CDR1 is MNHEY, CDR2 SVGEGT. In DNA form, the CDR3 reads TGTGCCAGCAGTTACCCGAGTAGCGGGAGGAAGACCTACGAGCAGTACTTC. Its translation is CASSYPSSGRKTYEQYF.

There are a few counts of this clone. This sequence joins TRBV7-6 and TRBJ1-1; no reliable D call. Germline CDR1 is SGHVS and CDR2 is FNYEAQ. V lost 3 bases and J lost 3, with 14 bases in between. There are 15 residues in the CDR3. The CDR3 coding sequence is TGTGCCAGCAGCTTTAAAGCTGGGCCCGACACTGAAGCTTTCTTT. Its protein is CASSFKAGPDTEAFF.

This rearrangement joins TRBV27 to TRBJ1-2; 9 bases align to TRBD1. V gave up 0 bases and J gave up 1 base; unmatched junction bases: 6. Germline loops: CDR1 MNHEY, CDR2 SMNVEV (reference sequence). The CDR3 contains 17 residues. For the CDR3, the DNA is TGTGCCAGCAGTTTATCGTATCGGACAGGGGTTAACTATGGCTACACCTTC. This codes for CASSLSYRTGVNYGYTF.

The chain uses TRBV5-6 and TRBJ1-5, with D possibly being TRBD1 (5 bases). CDR3 length: 15 residues. V dropped 2 bases and J dropped 0 bases, with 9 bases sitting between them. Germline CDR1 and CDR2: SGHDT and YYEEEE. The CDR3 spells CASSLGHLSNQPQHF. CDR3 nucleotide sequence: TGTGCCAGCAGCTTAGGACACCTTAGCAATCAGCCCCAGCATTTT.